The 19 T cell receptor beta chains reported below all come from one sample, sequenced in a study of cytomegalovirus exposure and HLA in healthy donors (dated 2017 in TCRdb). Receptors were amplified or captured by the immunoSEQ multiplex PCR assay. The multiplex PCR relied on a mix of 60 forward primers for TCR Vbeta segments and 13 reverse primers for TCR Jbeta segments. TCRdb provides this immuneACCESS table in a form limited to in-frame rearrangements. Some clones are lacking; in checked studies, under half of them reflect an unresolved V gene, and why the rest are absent is not known. Here the sample has approximately 140,000 clones; roughly two thirds occur a single time. 1% to 1.5% of the sample comes from the top ten. The sample taken for sequencing was PBMCs. Source of these receptors: a woman aged 40 to 50 in good health and CMV-seronegative.

This clone was seen a few times. The chain links TRBV7-6 to TRBJ2-1; 7 bases map to TRBD2. The CDR3 runs to 14 residues. The junction had 4 bases not matched to a gene; V was cut back by 5 bases and J by 3 bases. CDR1 SGHVS and CDR2 FNYEAQ come from the germline V gene. CDR3 DNA sequence: TGTGCCAGCAGCGGGGAGGGGAACTACAATGAGCAGTTCTTC. The encoded protein is CASSGEGNYNEQFF.

The J gene is TRBJ2-7, the V gene TRBV6-6, with a possible D match to TRBD1 (5 bases). Germline V gene sequence: CDR1 MNHNY, CDR2 SVGAGI (reference sequence). Trimming pared 0 bases from V and 6 bases from J, leaving 12 bases between. This CDR3 has 14 amino acids. The CDR3 protein is CASSYSTEASEQYF. CDR3 bases: TGTGCCAGCAGTTACTCGACAGAGGCATCCGAGCAGTACTTC.

The CDR3 loop reads CASSLEQGLDGYTF. The CDR3, as DNA: TGTGCCAGCAGCTTAGAGCAGGGTTTAGACGGCTACACCTTC. This chain connects TRBV7-8 to TRBJ1-2; D might be TRBD1 (5 bases). The germline V gene encodes CDR1 SGHVS and CDR2 FQNEAQ. The V gene lost 1 base and the J gene lost 8 bases, with 14 bases spanning the gap. CDR3 size: 14 residues.

The gene calls are TRBV5-1 and TRBJ2-2; 8 bases are a match to TRBD2. The CDR3 totals 15 residues. The germline gives CDR1 SGHRS, CDR2 YFSETQ. The junction had 2 bases not matched to a gene; V was cut back by 0 bases and J by 4 bases. Written as DNA, the CDR3 is TGCGCCAGCAGCTTGGGCCGGGGGGGCACCGGGGAGCTGTTTTTT. It translates to CASSLGRGGTGELFF.

V gene TRBV7-9 combines with J gene TRBJ1-2; the match to TRBD1 covers 7 bases. Germline CDR1 reads SEHNR; CDR2 reads FQNEAQ (reference sequence). This CDR3 has 14 residues. V dropped 5 bases and J dropped 0; count of bases not matched to a gene: 3. CDR3 loop: CASSRGQSNYGYTF. The CDR3 nucleotides are TGTGCCAGCAGCCGGGGACAGTCTAACTATGGCTACACCTTC.

CDR3 residues: CASSEYRGSYEQYF. In DNA form, the CDR3 reads TGTGCCAGCAGTGAATACAGGGGCAGTTACGAGCAGTACTTC. This chain links TRBV2 with TRBJ2-7, with 7 bases fitting TRBD1. The ends lost 2 bases at V and 4 bases at J; junction bases unmatched: 5. Germline values: CDR1 SNHLY, CDR2 FYNNEI. This CDR3 has 14 residues.

The chain combines TRBV2 with TRBJ1-4; possibly TRBD1 for D (5 bases). Trimming left V 6 bases short and J 7 bases short, with 24 bases between. The CDR3 covers 17 residues. The germline CDR1 and CDR2 sequences are SNHLY and FYNNEI. CDR3 sequence: CASRIPQGLGNGEKLFF. CDR3 bases: TGTGCCAGCAGAATACCTCAGGGTTTGGGGAATGGTGAAAAACTGTTTTTT.

The CDR3 region is CASSAPRRGLGYTF. CDR3 DNA sequence: TGTGCCAGCAGCGCCCCCCGAAGGGGATTGGGCTACACCTTC. The chain links TRBV5-5 to TRBJ1-2; D may be TRBD1 (5 bases). There are 14 residues in the CDR3. Per the germline V gene, CDR1 is SGHKS and CDR2 is YYEKEE (reference sequence). Trimming removed 4 bases at V and 8 bases at J, with 18 bases between. The entire variable domain, with the rest obtained from reference TRBV5-5 and TRBJ1-2, is as follows: DAGVTQSPTHLIKTRGQQVTLRCSPISGHKSVSWYQQVLGQGPQFIFQYYEKEERGRGNFPDRFSARQFPNYSSELNVNALLLGDSALYLCASSAPRRGLGYTFGSGTRLTVV.

The J gene is TRBJ1-2, the V gene TRBV18; 8 bases are shared with TRBD1. The CDR3 extends over 15 amino acids. Germline trimming cut 3 bases from V and 2 bases from J; bases unmatched to any gene: 5. CDR1 is KGHSH and CDR2 is LQKENI in the germline V gene. The CDR3 is CASSPRQGTNYGYTF. The CDR3 nucleotides read TGTGCCAGCTCACCCAGACAGGGGACCAACTATGGCTACACCTTC.

This chain links TRBV19 with TRBJ1-1; 8 bases are shared with TRBD1. Germline V gene lookup returns CDR1 LNHDA and CDR2 SQIVND (reference sequence). The CDR3 is 17 residues long. The V segment lost 7 bases and the J segment 0 bases; nucleotides outside the gene matches: 13. The CDR3 DNA reads TGTGCCAGTACCCCTCGCGGGACAGGCTCCATGAACACTGAAGCTTTCTTT. Translated, it gives CASTPRGTGSMNTEAFF.

The chain has TRBV9 and TRBJ2-7; the D gene is possibly TRBD2 (5 bases). This CDR3 has 14 amino acids. Trimming pared 4 bases from V and 5 bases from J, leaving 16 bases between. Germline values: CDR1 SGDLS, CDR2 YYNGEE. This chain's CDR3 is CASSSGRESHEQYF. CDR3 coding DNA: TGTGCCAGCAGCTCTGGTCGGGAATCGCACGAGCAGTACTTC.

This clone has only one observation. The rearrangement uses TRBV28 and TRBJ1-6; D might be TRBD1 (5 bases). V was trimmed by 5 bases and J by 9 bases, leaving 11 bases between them. Germline loops: CDR1 MDHEN, CDR2 SYDVKM. CDR3 length: 13 residues. DNA for the CDR3: TGTGCCAGCAGTCCGGGGGTAGGTTCACCCCTCCACTTT. This encodes CASSPGVGSPLHF.

The V gene is TRBV5-4, the J gene TRBJ1-1; D perhaps matches TRBD1 (5 bases). The ends were cut back, 7 bases at V and 2 bases at J, with 9 bases in the middle. Germline V gene lookup returns CDR1 SGHNT and CDR2 YYREEE (reference sequence). This CDR3 contains 12 residues. The DNA for the CDR3 is TGTGCCAGCGCGGGGGACAACACTGAAGCTTTCTTT. Its protein is CASAGDNTEAFF.

V gene TRBV7-8 combines with J gene TRBJ2-1, with D unresolved. The CDR3 has 16 residues. Trimming pared 4 bases from V and 7 bases from J, leaving 20 bases between. Germline lookup yields CDR1 SGHVS and CDR2 FQNEAQ. CDR3 in DNA: TGTGCCAGCAGCTCCCCCGGTGGCAGGCCGCCTAATGAGCAGTTCTTC. This codes for CASSSPGGRPPNEQFF. Looking up the rest from reference TRBV7-8 and TRBJ2-1 gives the full variable domain: GAGVSQSPRYKVAKRGQDVALRCDPISGHVSLFWYQQALGQGPEFLTYFQNEAQLDKSGLPSDRFFAERPEGSVSTLKIQRTQQEDSAVYLCASSSPGGRPPNEQFFGPGTRLTVL.

V is TRBV2 and J is TRBJ2-1; TRBD2 matches at 11 bases. J lost 5 bases, V lost 6 bases, and 6 bases had no gene match. This CDR3 contains 15 residues. CDR1 is SNHLY, CDR2 FYNNEI, per germline. DNA for the CDR3: TGTGCCAGCAGGGAGACTAGCGGGGTTAACAATGAGCAGTTCTTC. As protein: CASRETSGVNNEQFF.

The rearrangement links TRBV29-1 to TRBJ2-4; 7 bases align to TRBD1. After removal of 6 bases from V and 6 bases from J, the junction contained 2 bases not matched to a gene. The germline V gene encodes CDR1 SQVTM and CDR2 ANQGSEA. The CDR3 covers 11 residues. CDR3 bases: TGCAGCGTCCGACAGGGAAACATTCAGTACTTC. This gives the protein CSVRQGNIQYF.

This clone was observed a few times. This chain joins TRBV27 and TRBJ1-4; 7 nucleotides agree with TRBD1. V gave up 7 bases and J gave up 6 bases; unmatched junction bases: 5. This CDR3 comprises 13 residues. Germline lookup yields CDR1 MNHEY and CDR2 SMNVEV (reference sequence). CDR3 sequence reads: CASMQQGHEKLFF. CDR3 bases: TGTGCCAGCATGCAACAGGGGCATGAAAAACTGTTTTTT.

This chain joins TRBV6-1 and TRBJ2-5, with TRBD1 identical over 8 bases. The germline CDR1 and CDR2 sequences are MNHNS and SASEGT. This CDR3 has 13 amino acids. The ends lost 1 base at V and 7 bases at J; junction bases unmatched: 2. The CDR3 sequence: CASSEVGTGTQYF. The CDR3 DNA sequence: TGTGCCAGCAGTGAAGTAGGGACAGGGACCCAGTACTTC.

This clone was seen only a few times. The genes are TRBV5-4 and TRBJ1-1, with D perhaps matching TRBD1 (6 bases). CDR3 length: 15 residues. CDR1 and CDR2 (germline): SGHNT, YYREEE (reference sequence). V was clipped by 6 bases and J by 1 base, with 16 bases between them. The CDR3 spells CASTLGGGANTEAFF. The CDR3 DNA reads as TGTGCCAGCACCCTAGGGGGAGGGGCGAACACTGAAGCTTTCTTT.